The next 2 T cell receptor beta chains were all read from a single sample in a study of T cells in Graves' hyperthyroidism and ophthalmopathy. Regions amplified from RNA transcripts were the TCR beta CDR3 regions. The HTBI primer set served for first-round RT-PCR of the TCR CDR3. TCRdb reprocessed the multiplex PCR reads with MiXCR, giving one entry per CDR3 protein. The table lists about 360,000 distinct CDR3 sequences, over 10% of them singletons. Sequences were obtained from blood. All receptors derive from a woman younger than 35 with Graves' hyperthyroidism.

The sample holds many counts of this clonotype. V gene TRBV6-7 combines with J gene TRBJ2-1; D gene ambiguous. TRBV6-7 falls under the ORF class, with uncertain function. The CDR3 length is 16 residues. V lost 0 bases to trimming and J lost 0 bases, with 9 bases between them. The DNA of the CDR3 is TGTGCCAGCAGTTACTCGTGCCGGATCTCCTACAATGAGCAGTTCTTC. This gives the protein CASSYSCRISYNEQFF.

This clonotype was found many times. The rearrangement joins TRBV27 to TRBJ2-7; 11 positions agree with TRBD2. Germline V gene data show CDR1 as MNHEY and CDR2 as SMNVEV (reference sequence). The CDR3 loop spans 16 amino acids. The V gene end was trimmed by 5 bases and the J gene end by 1 base; junction bases not matched to a gene: 7. The CDR3 bases are TGTGCCAGCAGTAAGGGGACTAGCGGACTTTCCTACGAGCAGTACTTC. Protein product: CASSKGTSGLSYEQYF.